Given below is one T cell receptor (beta chain) in context. This sample is part of a study of preoperative IRX-2 immunotherapy in early breast cancer. Treatment noted: preoperative locoregional IRX-2 cytokine immunotherapy. Patients received preoperative, locoregional IRX-2 cytokine immunotherapy in a phase Ib study. TCRdb's copy holds only in-frame clones and misses some; the assay was immunoSEQ multiplex PCR. Of more than 35,000 clones listed, about 80% are singletons. The V end was cut by 9 bases, the J end by 0 bases, with 11 bases between. CDR3 length equals 13 residues. Germline-derived CDR1 and CDR2 are LNHDA and SQIVND (reference sequence).

The receptor was derived from a human donor with breast cancer. This chain joins TRBV19 and TRBJ1-1; D gene uncertain. Sequenced material: tumor tissue, taken after IRX-2 immunotherapy. The CDR3 spells CASRDSVNTEAFF. CDR3 nucleotides: TGTGCCAGCCGAGATTCGGTGAACACTGAAGCTTTCTTT.